This T cell receptor (beta chain) derives from a study of blood T cell repertoires in COVID-19. About the research overall: From T cells, B-cell-depleted T cells, or PBMCs came the material, which was cDNA or gDNA.

Clones were read by immunoSEQ multiplex PCR, and TCRdb kept only the in-frame ones, dropping some. The table has some 300,000 clones, roughly 90% seen once. Trimming removed 3 bases at V and 4 bases at J, with 10 bases between. CDR3 length equals 14 residues. Germline V CDR1 and CDR2: MDHEN, SYDVKM. The clonotype was recovered from a middle-aged woman with COVID-19, enrolled during active disease. Specimen: peripheral blood. The chain combines TRBV28 with TRBJ1-3; no definite D call. Written as DNA, the CDR3 is TGTGCCAGCAGTTTTTCGACAAGAGGAAACACCATATATTTT. It specifies CASSFSTRGNTIYF.